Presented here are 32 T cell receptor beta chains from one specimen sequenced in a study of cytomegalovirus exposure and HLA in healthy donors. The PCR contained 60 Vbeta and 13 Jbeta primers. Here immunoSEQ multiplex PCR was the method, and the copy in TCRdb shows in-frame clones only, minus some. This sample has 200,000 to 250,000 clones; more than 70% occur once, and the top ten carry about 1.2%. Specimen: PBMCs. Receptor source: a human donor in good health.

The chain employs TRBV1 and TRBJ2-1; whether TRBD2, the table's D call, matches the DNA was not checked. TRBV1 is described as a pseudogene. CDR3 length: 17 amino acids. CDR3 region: CTSSLGTSGSTYNEQFF. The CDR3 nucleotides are TGCACCAGCAGCTTAGGGACTAGCGGGAGTACCTACAATGAGCAGTTCTTC.

CDR3 protein: CASSQQQGAGELFF. For the CDR3, the DNA is TGCGCCAGCAGCCAACAACAGGGTGCCGGGGAGCTGTTTTTT. The chain is built from TRBV4-1 and TRBJ2-2, with D perhaps matching TRBD1 (6 bases). Trimming pared 2 bases from V and 6 bases from J, leaving 10 bases between. CDR3 length equals 14 residues. Germline V gene lookup returns CDR1 MGHRA and CDR2 YSYEKL.

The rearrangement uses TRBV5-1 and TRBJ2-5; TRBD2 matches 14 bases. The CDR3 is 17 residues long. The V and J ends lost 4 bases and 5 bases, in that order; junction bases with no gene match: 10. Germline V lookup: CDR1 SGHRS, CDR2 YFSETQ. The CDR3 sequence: CASSRRGLAGVGETQYF. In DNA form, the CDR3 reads TGCGCCAGCAGCCGCCGGGGACTAGCGGGAGTGGGGGAGACCCAGTACTTC.

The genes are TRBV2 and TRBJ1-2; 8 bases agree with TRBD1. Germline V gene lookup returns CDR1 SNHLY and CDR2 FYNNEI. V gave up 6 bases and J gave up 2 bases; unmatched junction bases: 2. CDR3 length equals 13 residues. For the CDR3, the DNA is TGTGCCAGCAGGGACAGGGCCAACTATGGCTACACCTTC. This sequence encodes CASRDRANYGYTF.

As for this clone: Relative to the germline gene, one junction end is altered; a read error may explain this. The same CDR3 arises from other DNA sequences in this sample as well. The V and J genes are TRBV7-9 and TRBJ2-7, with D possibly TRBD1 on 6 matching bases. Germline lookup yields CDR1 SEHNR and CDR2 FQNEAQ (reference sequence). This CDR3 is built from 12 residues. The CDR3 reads CSSSLAGVEQYF. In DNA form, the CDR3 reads TGTTCCAGCAGCTTAGCAGGGGTCGAGCAGTACTTC.

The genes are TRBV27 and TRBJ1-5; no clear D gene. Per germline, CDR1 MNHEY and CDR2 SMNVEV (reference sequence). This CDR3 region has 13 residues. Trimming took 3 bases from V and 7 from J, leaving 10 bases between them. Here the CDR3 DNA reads TGTGCCAGCAGTTTTAGGGAGAACCAGCCCCAGCATTTT. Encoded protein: CASSFRENQPQHF.

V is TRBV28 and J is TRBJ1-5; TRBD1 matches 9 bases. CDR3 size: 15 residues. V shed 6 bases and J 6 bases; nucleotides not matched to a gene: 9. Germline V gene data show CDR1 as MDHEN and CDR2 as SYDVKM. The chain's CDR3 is CASSRTGGGGQPQHF. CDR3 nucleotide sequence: TGTGCCAGCAGCCGAACAGGGGGCGGAGGTCAGCCCCAGCATTTT.

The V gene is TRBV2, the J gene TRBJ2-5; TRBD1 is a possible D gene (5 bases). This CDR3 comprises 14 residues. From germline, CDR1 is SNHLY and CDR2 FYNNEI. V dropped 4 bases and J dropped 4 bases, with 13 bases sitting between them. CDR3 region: CASSAIRVGETQYF. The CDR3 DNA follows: TGTGCCAGCAGTGCGATCAGGGTGGGAGAGACCCAGTACTTC.

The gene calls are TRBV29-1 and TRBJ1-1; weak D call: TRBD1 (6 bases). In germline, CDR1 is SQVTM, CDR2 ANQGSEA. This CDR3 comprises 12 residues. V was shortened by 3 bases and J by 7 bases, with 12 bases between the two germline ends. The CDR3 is CSVERAGVEAFF. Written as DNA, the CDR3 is TGCAGCGTTGAGAGGGCAGGGGTTGAAGCTTTCTTT.

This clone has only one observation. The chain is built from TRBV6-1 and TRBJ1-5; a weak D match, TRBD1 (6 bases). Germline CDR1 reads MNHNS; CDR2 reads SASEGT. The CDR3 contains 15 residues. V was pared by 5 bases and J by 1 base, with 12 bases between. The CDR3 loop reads CASSLRQDSNQPQHF. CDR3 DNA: TGTGCCAGCAGTCTCCGACAGGACAGCAATCAGCCCCAGCATTTT.

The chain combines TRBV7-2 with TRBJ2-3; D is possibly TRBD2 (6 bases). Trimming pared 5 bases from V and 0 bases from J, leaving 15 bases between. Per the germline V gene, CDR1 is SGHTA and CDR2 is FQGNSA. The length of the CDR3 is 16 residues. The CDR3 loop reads CASSRRSGTSTDTQYF. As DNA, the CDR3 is TGTGCCAGCAGCCGGAGGAGTGGGACTAGCACAGATACGCAGTATTTT.

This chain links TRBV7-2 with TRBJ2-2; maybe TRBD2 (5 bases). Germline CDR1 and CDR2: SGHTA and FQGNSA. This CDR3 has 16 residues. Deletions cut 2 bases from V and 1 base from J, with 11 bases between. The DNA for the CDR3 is TGTGCCAGCAGCTTACTAGTAGCGCTGAACACCGGGGAGCTGTTTTTT. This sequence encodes CASSLLVALNTGELFF.

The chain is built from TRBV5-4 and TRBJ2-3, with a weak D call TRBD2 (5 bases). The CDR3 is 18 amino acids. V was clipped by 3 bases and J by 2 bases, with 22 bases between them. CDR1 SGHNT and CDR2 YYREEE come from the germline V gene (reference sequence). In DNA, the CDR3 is TGTGCCAGCAGCTCGACGTGGGTTTCTAGCAGTTCCACAGATACGCAGTATTTT. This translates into CASSSTWVSSSSTDTQYF.

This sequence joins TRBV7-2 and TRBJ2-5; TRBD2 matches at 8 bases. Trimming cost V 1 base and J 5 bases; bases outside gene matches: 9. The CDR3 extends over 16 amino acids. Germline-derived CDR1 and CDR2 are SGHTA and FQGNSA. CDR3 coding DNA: TGTGCCAGCAGCTTAGGGGACCAGCGGGAGAGGGAGACCCAGTACTTC. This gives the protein CASSLGDQRERETQYF. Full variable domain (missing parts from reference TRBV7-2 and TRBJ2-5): GAGVSQSPSNKVTEKGKDVELRCDPISGHTALYWYRQSLGQGLEFLIYFQGNSAPDKSGLPSDRFSAERTGGSVSTLTIQRTQQEDSAVYLCASSLGDQRERETQYFGPGTRLLVL.

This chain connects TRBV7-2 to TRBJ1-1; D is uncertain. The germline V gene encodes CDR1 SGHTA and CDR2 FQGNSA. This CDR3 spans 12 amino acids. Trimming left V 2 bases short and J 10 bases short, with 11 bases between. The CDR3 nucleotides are TGTGCCAGCAGCTTAACTTCCCCCCCAGCTTTCTTT. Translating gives CASSLTSPPAFF.

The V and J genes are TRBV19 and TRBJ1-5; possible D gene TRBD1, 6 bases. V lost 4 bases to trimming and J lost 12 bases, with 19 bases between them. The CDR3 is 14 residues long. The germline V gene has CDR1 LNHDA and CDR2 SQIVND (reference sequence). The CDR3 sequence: CASSTIYQGSNQHF. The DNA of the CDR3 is TGTGCCAGTAGTACAATCTATCAGGGGTCGAACCAGCATTTT.

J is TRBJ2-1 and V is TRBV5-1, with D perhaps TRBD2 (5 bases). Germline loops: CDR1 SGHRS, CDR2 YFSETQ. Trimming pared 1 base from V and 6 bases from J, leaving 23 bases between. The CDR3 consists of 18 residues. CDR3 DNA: TGCGCCAGCAGCTTGTACGGCCGGGGAGAGAGTGGGGTCAATGAGCAGTTCTTC. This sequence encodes CASSLYGRGESGVNEQFF.

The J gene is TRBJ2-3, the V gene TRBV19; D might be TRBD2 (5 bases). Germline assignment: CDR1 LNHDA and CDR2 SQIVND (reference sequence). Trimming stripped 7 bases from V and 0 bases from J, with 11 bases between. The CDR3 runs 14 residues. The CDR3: CASKRSYSTDTQYF. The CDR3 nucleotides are TGTGCCAGTAAGCGGAGCTATAGCACAGATACGCAGTATTTT.

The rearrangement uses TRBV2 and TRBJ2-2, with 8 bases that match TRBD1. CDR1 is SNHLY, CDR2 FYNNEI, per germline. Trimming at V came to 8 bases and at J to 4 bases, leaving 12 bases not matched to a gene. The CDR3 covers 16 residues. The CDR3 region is CASGYRGRTFTGELFF. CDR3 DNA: TGTGCCAGCGGTTACAGGGGGAGGACTTTCACCGGGGAGCTGTTTTTT.

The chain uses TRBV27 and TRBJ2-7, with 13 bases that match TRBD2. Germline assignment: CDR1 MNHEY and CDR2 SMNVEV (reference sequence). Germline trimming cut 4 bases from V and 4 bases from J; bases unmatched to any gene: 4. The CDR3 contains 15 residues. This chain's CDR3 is CASSSLAGGPYEQYF. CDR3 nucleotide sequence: TGTGCCAGCAGTTCACTAGCGGGAGGGCCTTACGAGCAGTACTTC.

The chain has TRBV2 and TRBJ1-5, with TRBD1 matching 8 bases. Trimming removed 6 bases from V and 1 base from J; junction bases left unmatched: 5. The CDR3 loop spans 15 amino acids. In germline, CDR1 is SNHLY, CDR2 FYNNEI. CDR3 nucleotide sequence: TGTGCCAGCAGGAAAGACAGGGGAAGCAATCAGCCCCAGCATTTT. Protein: CASRKDRGSNQPQHF.

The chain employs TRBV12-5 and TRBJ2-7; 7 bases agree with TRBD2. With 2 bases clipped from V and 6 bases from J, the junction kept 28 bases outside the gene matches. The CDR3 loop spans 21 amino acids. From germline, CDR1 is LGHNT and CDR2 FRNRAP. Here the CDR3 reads CASGLPAPFLRTSVREREQYF. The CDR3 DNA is TGTGCTAGTGGTTTGCCTGCCCCCTTCCTGAGAACTAGCGTAAGGGAACGCGAGCAGTACTTC.

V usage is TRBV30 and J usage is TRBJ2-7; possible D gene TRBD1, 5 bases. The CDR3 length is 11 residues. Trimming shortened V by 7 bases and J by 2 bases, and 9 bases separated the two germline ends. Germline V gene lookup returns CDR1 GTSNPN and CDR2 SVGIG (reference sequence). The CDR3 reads CAFTTAYEQYF. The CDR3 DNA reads TGTGCCTTCACGACAGCCTACGAGCAGTACTTC. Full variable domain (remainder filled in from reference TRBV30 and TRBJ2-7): SQTIHQWPATLVQPVGSPLSLECTVEGTSNPNLYWYRQAAGRGLQLLFYSVGIGQISSEVPQNLSASRPQDRQFILSSKKLLLSDSGFYLCAFTTAYEQYFGPGTRLTVT.

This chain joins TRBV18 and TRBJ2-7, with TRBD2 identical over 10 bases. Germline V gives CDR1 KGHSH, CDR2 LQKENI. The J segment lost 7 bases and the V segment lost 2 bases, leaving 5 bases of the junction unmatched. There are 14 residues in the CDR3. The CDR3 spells CASSPTGTSDEQYF. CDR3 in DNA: TGTGCCAGCTCACCAACCGGGACTAGCGATGAGCAGTACTTC.

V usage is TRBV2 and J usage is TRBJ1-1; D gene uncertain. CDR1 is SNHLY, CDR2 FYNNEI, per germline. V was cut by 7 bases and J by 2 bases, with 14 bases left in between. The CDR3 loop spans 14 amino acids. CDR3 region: CASKEAESNTEAFF. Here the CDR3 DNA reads TGTGCCAGCAAGGAGGCTGAATCTAACACTGAAGCTTTCTTT.

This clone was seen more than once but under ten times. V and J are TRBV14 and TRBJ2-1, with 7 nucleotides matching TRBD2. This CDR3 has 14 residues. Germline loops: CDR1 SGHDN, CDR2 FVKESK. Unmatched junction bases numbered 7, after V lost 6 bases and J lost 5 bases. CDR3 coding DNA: TGTGCCAGCAGTAGAGCGGGAACCAACAATGAGCAGTTCTTC. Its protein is CASSRAGTNNEQFF.

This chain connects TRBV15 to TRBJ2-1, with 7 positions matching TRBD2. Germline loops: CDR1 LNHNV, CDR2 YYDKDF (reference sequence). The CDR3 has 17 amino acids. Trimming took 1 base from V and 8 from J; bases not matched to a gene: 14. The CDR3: CATSRVRGPAGRDEQFF. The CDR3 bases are TGTGCCACCAGCAGAGTACGGGGCCCAGCGGGGAGGGATGAGCAGTTCTTC.

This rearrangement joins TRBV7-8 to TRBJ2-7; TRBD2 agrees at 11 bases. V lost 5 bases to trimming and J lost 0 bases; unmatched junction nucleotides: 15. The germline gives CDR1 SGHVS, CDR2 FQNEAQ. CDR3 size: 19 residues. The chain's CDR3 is CASSPRHTTGTSGSYEQYF. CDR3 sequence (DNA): TGTGCCAGCAGCCCGAGACATACCACAGGGACTAGCGGCTCCTACGAGCAGTACTTC.

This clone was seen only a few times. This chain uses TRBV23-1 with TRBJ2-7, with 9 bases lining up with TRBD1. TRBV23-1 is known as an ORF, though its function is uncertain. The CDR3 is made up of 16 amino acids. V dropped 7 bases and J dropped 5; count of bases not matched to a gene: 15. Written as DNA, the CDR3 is TGCGCCAGCATCAGGAAACCGGGACAGGGACGACACGAGCAGTACTTC. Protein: CASIRKPGQGRHEQYF.

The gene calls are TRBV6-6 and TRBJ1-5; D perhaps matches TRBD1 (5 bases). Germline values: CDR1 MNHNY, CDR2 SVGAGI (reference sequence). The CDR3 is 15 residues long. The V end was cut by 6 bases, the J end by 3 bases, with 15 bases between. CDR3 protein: CASSLRAGFNQPQHF. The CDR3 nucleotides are TGTGCCAGCAGCCTCAGGGCCGGATTCAATCAGCCCCAGCATTTT.

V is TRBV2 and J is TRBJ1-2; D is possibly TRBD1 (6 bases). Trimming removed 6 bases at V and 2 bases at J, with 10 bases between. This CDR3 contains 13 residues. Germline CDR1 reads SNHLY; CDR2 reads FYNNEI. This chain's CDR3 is CASRRDTNYGYTF. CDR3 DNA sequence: TGTGCCAGCAGACGGGACACAAACTATGGCTACACCTTC.

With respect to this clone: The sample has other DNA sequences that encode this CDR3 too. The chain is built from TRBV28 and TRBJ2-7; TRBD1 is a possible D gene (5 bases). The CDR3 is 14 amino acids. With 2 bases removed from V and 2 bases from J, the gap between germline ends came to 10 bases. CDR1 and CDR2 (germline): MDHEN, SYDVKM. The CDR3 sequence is CASSLGQGPYEQYF. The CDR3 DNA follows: TGTGCCAGCAGTTTAGGCCAGGGCCCCTACGAGCAGTACTTC.